A single sample is the source of the 19 T cell receptor beta chains below, sequenced in a study of cytomegalovirus exposure and HLA in healthy donors. Use of 60 Vbeta and 13 Jbeta primers characterized the PCR. This table comes from immunoSEQ multiplex PCR, and its TCRdb copy is limited to in-frame clones, with some not included. The sample yields tens of thousands of clones, 70% to 75% seen once. Specimen: PBMCs. The receptors come from a young woman in good health and CMV-seropositive.

The V gene is TRBV29-1, the J gene TRBJ1-1; 7 nucleotides agree with TRBD1. V lost 7 bases to trimming and J lost 8 bases; unmatched junction nucleotides: 4. There are 10 residues in the CDR3. CDR1 SQVTM and CDR2 ANQGSEA come from the germline V gene. CDR3: CSARDSEAFF. The CDR3 region has the DNA TGCAGCGCCCGGGACAGCGAAGCTTTCTTT. Full variable domain (outside the CDR3, taken from reference TRBV29-1 and TRBJ1-1): SAVISQKPSRDICQRGTSLTIQCQVDSQVTMMFWYRQQPGQSLTLIATANQGSEATYESGFVIDKFPISRPNLTFSTLTVSNMSPEDSSIYLCSARDSEAFFGQGTRLTVV.

The chain combines TRBV19 with TRBJ1-1; D possibly corresponds to TRBD1 (5 bases). CDR3 length: 14 residues. Deletions cut 6 bases from V and 3 bases from J, with 14 bases between. From germline, CDR1 is LNHDA and CDR2 SQIVND (reference sequence). CDR3 nucleotides: TGTGCCAGTAGCTCCGCAGGGCTGGACACTGAAGCTTTCTTT. It yields the protein CASSSAGLDTEAFF.

This chain links TRBV18 with TRBJ1-2; D gene ambiguous. Per the germline V gene, CDR1 is KGHSH and CDR2 is LQKENI. V lost 2 bases, J lost 3 bases, and 7 bases lay in between. The CDR3 extends over 13 amino acids. The CDR3 bases are TGTGCCAGCTCACCAAACGGGGACTATGGCTACACCTTC. Translating gives CASSPNGDYGYTF.

The V call is TRBV29-1, the J call TRBJ2-1; the match to TRBD2 covers 11 bases. V shed 7 bases, J shed 4 bases, and the junction held 3 bases outside the gene matches. This CDR3 comprises 13 residues. Germline V gene lookup returns CDR1 SQVTM and CDR2 ANQGSEA. CDR3 in amino acids: CSAWTSGYNEQFF. DNA of the CDR3: TGCAGCGCCTGGACTAGCGGGTACAATGAGCAGTTCTTC.

The rearrangement links TRBV19 to TRBJ1-2; D may be TRBD1 (5 bases). CDR1 LNHDA and CDR2 SQIVND come from the germline V gene (reference sequence). This CDR3 comprises 15 residues. Deletions cut 3 bases from V and 4 bases from J, with 15 bases between. The CDR3 DNA sequence: TGTGCCAGTAGTATCTTTCTGGGAGGGACCTATGGCTACACCTTC. Translating it yields CASSIFLGGTYGYTF.

The rearrangement links TRBV30 to TRBJ2-5; D gene unclear. The CDR3 length is 10 residues. Germline V CDR1 and CDR2: GTSNPN, SVGIG (reference sequence). The V end lost 6 bases, the J end lost 9 bases, and 11 bases lay between the germline ends. Here the CDR3 reads CACILEAQYF. Written as DNA, the CDR3 is TGTGCCTGCATATTAGAAGCCCAGTACTTC.

The chain is built from TRBV28 and TRBJ2-7; 9 positions agree with TRBD1. From germline, CDR1 is MDHEN and CDR2 SYDVKM. The length of the CDR3 is 14 residues. V shed 6 bases and J 4 bases; nucleotides not matched to a gene: 7. CDR3 DNA sequence: TGTGCCAGCAGACTCCAGACAGGGGGGTACGAGCAGTACTTC. Translating it yields CASRLQTGGYEQYF.

This chain links TRBV18 with TRBJ1-2, with TRBD1 as a possible D gene (6 bases). V lost 2 bases and J 5 bases, leaving 9 bases between the germline ends. Germline V gene lookup returns CDR1 KGHSH and CDR2 LQKENI. The CDR3 extends over 13 amino acids. This CDR3 reads CASSPGGRYGYTF. In DNA form, the CDR3 reads TGTGCCAGCTCACCAGGGGGCAGATATGGCTACACCTTC.

The sample holds one count of this clone. The junction differs from germline at one of its ends, possibly a read error. The V gene is TRBV11-2, the J gene TRBJ2-7; D might be TRBD2 (6 bases). This CDR3 is 16 amino acids long. CDR1 and CDR2 from the germline V gene are SGHAT and FQNNGV. In nucleotides, the CDR3 is TGTGCCAGCAGCTTAGAACCGGGACTTGACCTAACTCGGATACACTTC. Translating it yields CASSLEPGLDLTRIHF.

This clone was seen a few times. The chain has TRBV7-9 and TRBJ2-7, with D perhaps TRBD2 (5 bases). V was shortened by 5 bases and J by 1 base, with 9 bases between the two germline ends. The length of the CDR3 is 13 residues. Germline V lookup: CDR1 SEHNR, CDR2 FQNEAQ (reference sequence). The CDR3 region has the DNA TGTGCCAGCAGCCATCGGGGTTCCTACGAGCAGTACTTC. It is translated as CASSHRGSYEQYF.

This clone was counted between two and nine times. The chain couples TRBV14 to TRBJ1-1; possibly TRBD1 for D (5 bases). V lost 0 bases and J lost 5, with 7 bases in between. This CDR3 comprises 13 residues. The germline gives CDR1 SGHDN, CDR2 FVKESK. CDR3: CASSQDRGTEAFF. DNA of the CDR3: TGTGCCAGCAGCCAAGATCGGGGGACTGAAGCTTTCTTT.

This sequence joins TRBV2 and TRBJ2-7, with TRBD2 matching over 8 bases. V trimming: 6 bases; J trimming: 2 bases; junction bases outside the gene matches: 6. The CDR3 loop spans 14 amino acids. The germline gives CDR1 SNHLY, CDR2 FYNNEI. This CDR3 reads CASRETSETYEQYF. CDR3 bases: TGTGCCAGCAGGGAGACTAGCGAGACCTACGAGCAGTACTTC.

The rearrangement links TRBV30 to TRBJ2-5; weak D call: TRBD1 (9 bases). Germline values: CDR1 GTSNPN, CDR2 SVGIG (reference sequence). V was cut by 5 bases and J by 0 bases, with 19 bases left in between. This CDR3 contains 16 residues. CDR3 amino acids: CAWVAGTGRNQETQYF. Written as DNA, the CDR3 is TGTGCCTGGGTAGCGGGGACAGGGCGGAACCAAGAGACCCAGTACTTC.

This clone came up once. The V gene is TRBV7-9, the J gene TRBJ2-7; TRBD2 agrees at 7 bases. The CDR3 extends over 15 amino acids. V was pared by 1 base and J by 2 bases, with 5 bases of the junction left unmatched. Germline V CDR1 and CDR2: SEHNR, FQNEAQ (reference sequence). The CDR3 protein is CASSLGGSGTYEQYF. DNA of the CDR3: TGTGCCAGCAGCTTAGGCGGGAGTGGTACCTACGAGCAGTACTTC.

The chain joins TRBV4-1 to TRBJ2-7, with 7 nucleotides matching TRBD2. J lost 5 bases, V lost 4 bases, and 5 bases had no gene match. The CDR3 extends over 13 amino acids. Germline CDR1 and CDR2: MGHRA and YSYEKL. The CDR3 DNA reads as TGCGCCAGCAGCCTGCGGGGGATCGACGAGCAGTACTTC. Protein sequence: CASSLRGIDEQYF.

The chain has TRBV6-5 and TRBJ2-6; D might be TRBD1 (6 bases). The CDR3 is made up of 15 amino acids. Germline V lookup: CDR1 MNHEY, CDR2 SVGAGI. The V and J ends lost 8 bases and 3 bases respectively, with 14 bases between them. In DNA, the CDR3 is TGTGCCAGCTGGGGGCCCAAGGGTGGGGCCAACGTCCTGACTTTC. Protein: CASWGPKGGANVLTF.

The chain links TRBV7-9 to TRBJ1-5, with D unclear. CDR1 is SEHNR, CDR2 FQNEAQ, per germline (reference sequence). The V end lost 5 bases, the J end lost 7 bases, and 9 bases lay between the germline ends. This CDR3 has 12 amino acids. The DNA of the CDR3 is TGTGCCAGCAGCCGGGGAGGGCAGCCCCAGCATTTT. Its protein product is CASSRGGQPQHF.

The rearrangement links TRBV10-2 to TRBJ2-1, with 12 nucleotides matching TRBD2. V trimming: 4 bases; J trimming: 8 bases; junction bases outside the gene matches: 3. CDR1 is WSHSY and CDR2 is SAAADI in the germline V gene. The CDR3 runs to 14 residues. The CDR3 bases are TGCGCCAGCAGTGTTGGGACTAGCGGGCATGAGCAGTTCTTC. This encodes CASSVGTSGHEQFF.

The rearrangement joins TRBV6-1 to TRBJ2-7, with a possible D match to TRBD2 (5 bases). Trimming left V 6 bases short and J 3 bases short, with 18 bases between. Germline loops: CDR1 MNHNS, CDR2 SASEGT. There are 15 residues in the CDR3. CDR3 in amino acids: CASRLEASRYYEQYF. CDR3 coding DNA: TGTGCCAGCAGACTCGAAGCTAGCAGATACTACGAGCAGTACTTC.